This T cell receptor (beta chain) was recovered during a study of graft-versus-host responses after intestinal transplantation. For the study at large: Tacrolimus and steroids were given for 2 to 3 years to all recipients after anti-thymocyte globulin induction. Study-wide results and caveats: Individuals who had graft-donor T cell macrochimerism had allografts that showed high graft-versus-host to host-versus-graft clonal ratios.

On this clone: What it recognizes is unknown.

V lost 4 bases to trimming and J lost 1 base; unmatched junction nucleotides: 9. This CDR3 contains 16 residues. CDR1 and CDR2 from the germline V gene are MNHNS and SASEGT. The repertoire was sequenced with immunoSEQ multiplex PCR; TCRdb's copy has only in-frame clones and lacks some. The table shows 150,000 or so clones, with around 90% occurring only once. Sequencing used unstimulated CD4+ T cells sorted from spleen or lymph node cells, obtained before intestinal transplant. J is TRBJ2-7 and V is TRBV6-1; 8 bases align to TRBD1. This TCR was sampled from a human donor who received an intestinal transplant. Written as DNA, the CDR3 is TGTGCCAGCAGTGCTTCCCTTCGGGACAGGTCCTACGAGCAGTACTTC. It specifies CASSASLRDRSYEQYF.